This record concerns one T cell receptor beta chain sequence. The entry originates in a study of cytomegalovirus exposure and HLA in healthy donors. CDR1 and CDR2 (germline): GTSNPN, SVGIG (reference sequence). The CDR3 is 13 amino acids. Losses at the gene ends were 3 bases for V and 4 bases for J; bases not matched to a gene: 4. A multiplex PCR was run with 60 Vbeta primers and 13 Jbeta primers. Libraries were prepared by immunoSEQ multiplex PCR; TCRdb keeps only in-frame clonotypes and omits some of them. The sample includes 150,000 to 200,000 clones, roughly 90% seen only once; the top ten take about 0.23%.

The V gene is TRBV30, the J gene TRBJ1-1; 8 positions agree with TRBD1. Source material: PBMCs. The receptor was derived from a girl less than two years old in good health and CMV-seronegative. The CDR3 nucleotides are TGTGCCTGGAGCCTAGGACAGGGCACTGAAGCTTTCTTT. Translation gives CAWSLGQGTEAFF.